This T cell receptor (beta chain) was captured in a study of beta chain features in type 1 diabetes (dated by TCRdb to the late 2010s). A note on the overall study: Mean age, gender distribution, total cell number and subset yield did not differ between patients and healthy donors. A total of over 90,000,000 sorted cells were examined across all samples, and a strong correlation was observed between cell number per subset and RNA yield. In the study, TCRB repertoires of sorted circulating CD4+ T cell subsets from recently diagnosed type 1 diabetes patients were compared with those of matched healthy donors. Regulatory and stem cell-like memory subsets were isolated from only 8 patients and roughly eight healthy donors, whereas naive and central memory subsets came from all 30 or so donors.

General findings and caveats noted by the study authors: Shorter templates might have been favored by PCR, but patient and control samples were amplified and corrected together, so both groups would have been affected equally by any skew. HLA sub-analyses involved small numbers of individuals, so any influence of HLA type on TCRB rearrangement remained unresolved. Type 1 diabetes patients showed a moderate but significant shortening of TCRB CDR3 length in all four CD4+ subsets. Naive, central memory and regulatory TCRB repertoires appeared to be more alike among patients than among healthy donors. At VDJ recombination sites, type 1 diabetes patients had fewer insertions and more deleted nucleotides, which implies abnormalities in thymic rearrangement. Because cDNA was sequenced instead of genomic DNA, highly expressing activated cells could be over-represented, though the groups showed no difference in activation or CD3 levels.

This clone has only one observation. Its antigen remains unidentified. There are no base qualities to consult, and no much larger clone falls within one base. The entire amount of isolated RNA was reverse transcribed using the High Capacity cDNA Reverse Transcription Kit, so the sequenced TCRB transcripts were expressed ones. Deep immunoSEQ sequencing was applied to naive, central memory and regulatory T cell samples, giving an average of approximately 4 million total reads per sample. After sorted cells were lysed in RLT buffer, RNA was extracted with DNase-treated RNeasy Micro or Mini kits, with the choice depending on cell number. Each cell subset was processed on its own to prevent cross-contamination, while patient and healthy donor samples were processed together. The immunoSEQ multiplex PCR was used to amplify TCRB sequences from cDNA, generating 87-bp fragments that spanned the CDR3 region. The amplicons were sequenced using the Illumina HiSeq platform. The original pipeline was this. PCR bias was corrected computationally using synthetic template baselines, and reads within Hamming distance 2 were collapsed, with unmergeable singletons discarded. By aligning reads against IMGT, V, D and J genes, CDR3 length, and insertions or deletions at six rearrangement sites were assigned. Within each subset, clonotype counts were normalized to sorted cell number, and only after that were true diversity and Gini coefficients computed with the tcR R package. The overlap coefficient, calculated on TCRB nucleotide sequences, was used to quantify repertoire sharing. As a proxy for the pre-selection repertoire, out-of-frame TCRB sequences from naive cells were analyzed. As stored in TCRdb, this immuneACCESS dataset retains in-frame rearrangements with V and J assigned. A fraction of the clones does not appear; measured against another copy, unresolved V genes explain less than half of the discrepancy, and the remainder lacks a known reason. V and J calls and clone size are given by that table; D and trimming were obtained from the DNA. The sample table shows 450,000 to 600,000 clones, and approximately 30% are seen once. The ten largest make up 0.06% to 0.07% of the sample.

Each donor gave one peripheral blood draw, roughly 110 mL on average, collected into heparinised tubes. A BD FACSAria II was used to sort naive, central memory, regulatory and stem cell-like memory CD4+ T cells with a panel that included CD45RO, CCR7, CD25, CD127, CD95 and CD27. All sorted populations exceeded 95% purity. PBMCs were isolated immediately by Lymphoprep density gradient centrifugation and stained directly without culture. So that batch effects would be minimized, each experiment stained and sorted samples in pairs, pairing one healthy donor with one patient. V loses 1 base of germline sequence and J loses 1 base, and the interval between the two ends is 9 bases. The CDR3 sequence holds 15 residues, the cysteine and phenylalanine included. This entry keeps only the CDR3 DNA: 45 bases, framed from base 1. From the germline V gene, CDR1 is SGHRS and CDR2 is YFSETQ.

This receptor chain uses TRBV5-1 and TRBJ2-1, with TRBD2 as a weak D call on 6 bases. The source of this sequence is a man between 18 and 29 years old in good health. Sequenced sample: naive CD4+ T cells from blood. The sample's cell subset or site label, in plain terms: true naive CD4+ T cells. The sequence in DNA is TGCGCCAGCAGCTTGACGGGAGAATCCTACAATGAGCAGTTCTTC. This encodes CASSLTGESYNEQFF. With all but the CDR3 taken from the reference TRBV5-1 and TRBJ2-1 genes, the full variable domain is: KAGVTQTPRYLIKTRGQQVTLSCSPISGHRSVSWYQQTPGQGLQFLFEYFSETQRNKGNFPGRFSGRQFSNSRSEMNVSTLELGDSALYLCASSLTGESYNEQFFGPGTRLTVL.